This T cell receptor beta chain was sequenced during a study of T cell responses to AZD1222 COVID-19 vaccine. The CDR3 is 15 amino acids. Trimming cost V 8 bases and J 7 bases, with 23 bases left between them. Per germline, CDR1 MNHEY and CDR2 SMNVEV (reference sequence). Clones were sequenced by immunoSEQ multiplex PCR, and TCRdb holds only the in-frame ones, with some missing. The profile shows 55,000 to 80,000 clones, 89% of them singletons. General study points: Among the donors, most were white British and more were female, and clonal diversity was possibly underestimated. All repertoire sampling was performed exclusively after the peak T cell response.

For this clone: Its cognate antigen is unknown.

This TCR was sampled from an adult who received the AZD1222 COVID-19 vaccine. The chain is built from TRBV27 and TRBJ1-2; a weak D match, TRBD1 (5 bases). The sample here was peripheral blood, taken 28 days after the second AZD1222 dose. The DNA for the CDR3 is TGTGCCAGCCGAACTCGGGGCGCCCCTATGGGTGGCTACACCTTC. Residues: CASRTRGAPMGGYTF.